This is a list of T cell receptor beta chains from one sample in a study of T cells in Graves' hyperthyroidism and ophthalmopathy. Each CDR3 protein is one row after TCRdb ran MiXCR on the multiplex PCR reads. This sample has roughly 700,000 distinct CDR3 sequences, with approximately 15% found just once. Sequencing was carried out using blood. The source of these receptors is a woman aged 18-35 years with Graves' hyperthyroidism. Each CDR3 is given with its conserved first and last residue. The order of the fields is J gene, clone size, V gene, D gene, CDR3 protein, CDR3 DNA. D genes are given only for firm matches. Clone size is stated in some rows and not others, as once, few, many or a class when expanded.

j_call: TRBJ2-3
clone_size: few
v_call: TRBV29-1
d_call: NA
cdr3_aa: CSGHKGGTQYF
cdr3_nt: TGCAGCGGGCATAAGGGAGGTACGCAGTATTTT

j_call: TRBJ2-3
clone_size: few
v_call: TRBV4-3
d_call: TRBD2
cdr3_aa: CASSQENGRPTDTQYF
cdr3_nt: TGCGCCAGCAGCCAAGAGAACGGGAGGCCCACAGATACGCAGTATTTT

j_call: TRBJ2-7
clone_size: many
v_call: TRBV20-1
d_call: NA
cdr3_aa: CSAQGSYEQYF
cdr3_nt: TGCAGTGCGCAGGGCTCCTACGAGCAGTACTTC

j_call: TRBJ1-1
clone_size: NA
v_call: TRBV5-4
d_call: NA
cdr3_aa: CASSVQGRNTEAFF
cdr3_nt: TGTGCCAGCAGCGTACAGGGTCGGAACACTGAAGCTTTCTTT

j_call: TRBJ2-2
clone_size: many
v_call: TRBV6-2/TRBV6-3
d_call: NA
cdr3_aa: CASSYSRFPGRVTGELFF
cdr3_nt: TGTGCCAGCAGTTACTCGAGATTTCCCGGGAGAGTAACCGGGGAGCTGTTTTTT

j_call: TRBJ2-2
clone_size: NA
v_call: TRBV18
d_call: NA
cdr3_aa: CASSPESGELFF
cdr3_nt: TGTGCCAGCTCACCAGAGTCCGGGGAGCTGTTTTTT

j_call: TRBJ2-3
clone_size: many
v_call: TRBV20-1
d_call: TRBD2
cdr3_aa: CSATLTSGTDTQYF
cdr3_nt: TGCAGTGCTACCCTGACTAGCGGCACAGATACGCAGTATTTT

j_call: TRBJ1-1
clone_size: few
v_call: TRBV10-3
d_call: NA
cdr3_aa: CAIKRGTMNTEAFF
cdr3_nt: TGTGCCATCAAGAGGGGTACCATGAACACTGAAGCTTTCTTT

j_call: TRBJ1-1
clone_size: NA
v_call: TRBV29-1
d_call: TRBD1
cdr3_aa: CSVERDREGTEAFF
cdr3_nt: TGCAGCGTTGAGCGGGACAGGGAGGGCACTGAAGCTTTCTTT

j_call: TRBJ2-1
clone_size: NA
v_call: TRBV28
d_call: NA
cdr3_aa: CASMTGPYNEQFF
cdr3_nt: TGTGCCAGCATGACTGGTCCCTACAATGAGCAGTTCTTC

j_call: TRBJ2-1
clone_size: NA
v_call: TRBV7-3
d_call: TRBD2
cdr3_aa: CASSLTREGSYNEQFF
cdr3_nt: TGTGCCAGCAGCTTAACGAGGGAGGGCTCCTACAATGAGCAGTTCTTC

j_call: TRBJ2-1
clone_size: few
v_call: TRBV7-9
d_call: NA
cdr3_aa: CASSQGKGRSSYNEQFF
cdr3_nt: TGTGCCAGCAGCCAGGGAAAGGGACGAAGCTCCTACAATGAGCAGTTCTTC

j_call: TRBJ2-1
clone_size: few
v_call: TRBV5-1
d_call: NA
cdr3_aa: CASSSGTGLTGTASYNEQFF
cdr3_nt: TGCGCCAGCAGCTCGGGAACTGGTTTGACCGGGACTGCCTCTTACAATGAGCAGTTCTTC

j_call: TRBJ2-3
clone_size: many
v_call: TRBV11-2
d_call: NA
cdr3_aa: CASSLQDTQYF
cdr3_nt: TGTGCCAGCAGTCTTCAAGATACGCAGTATTTT

j_call: TRBJ1-2
clone_size: NA
v_call: TRBV6-1
d_call: NA
cdr3_aa: CASSRTASSQRYGYTF
cdr3_nt: TGTGCCAGCAGTCGGACAGCGAGTAGTCAGCGCTATGGCTACACCTTC

j_call: TRBJ2-2
clone_size: many
v_call: TRBV6-2/TRBV6-3
d_call: NA
cdr3_aa: CASSYNLPSWVTGELFF
cdr3_nt: TGTGCCAGCAGTTATAACTTACCGTCGTGGGTCACCGGGGAGCTGTTTTTT

j_call: TRBJ1-2
clone_size: many
v_call: TRBV12-3/TRBV12-4
d_call: NA
cdr3_aa: CASSLAGWANYGYTF
cdr3_nt: TGTGCCAGCAGTTTAGCGGGGTGGGCTAACTATGGCTACACCTTC

j_call: TRBJ2-3
clone_size: many
v_call: TRBV3-1
d_call: NA
cdr3_aa: CASSHPFRMGTDTQYF
cdr3_nt: TGTGCCAGCAGCCACCCCTTCAGGATGGGGACAGATACGCAGTATTTT

j_call: TRBJ2-3
clone_size: many
v_call: TRBV5-6
d_call: TRBD2
cdr3_aa: CASSSRHIAGGPPTDTQYF
cdr3_nt: TGTGCCAGCAGCTCGAGGCACATAGCGGGAGGCCCTCCCACAGATACGCAGTATTTT

j_call: TRBJ2-7
clone_size: many
v_call: TRBV28
d_call: TRBD2
cdr3_aa: CASSFRPSGPIYEQYF
cdr3_nt: TGTGCCAGCAGTTTCCGTCCTAGCGGGCCCATCTACGAGCAGTACTTC

j_call: TRBJ1-5
clone_size: NA
v_call: TRBV7-3
d_call: NA
cdr3_aa: CASSLMGNQPQHF
cdr3_nt: TGTGCCAGCAGCCTTATGGGCAATCAGCCCCAGCATTTT

j_call: TRBJ2-1
clone_size: many
v_call: TRBV27
d_call: TRBD2
cdr3_aa: CASSLSSFSPSGTSSYNEQFF
cdr3_nt: TGTGCCAGCAGTTTATCTTCTTTTTCGCCTAGCGGGACCTCCTCCTACAATGAGCAGTTCTTC

j_call: TRBJ1-5
clone_size: few
v_call: TRBV7-9
d_call: NA
cdr3_aa: CASSSPGQSNQPQHF
cdr3_nt: TGTGCCAGCAGCTCCCCTGGGCAGTCCAATCAGCCCCAGCATTTT

j_call: TRBJ2-2
clone_size: many
v_call: TRBV5-6
d_call: NA
cdr3_aa: CASSLWLDYGGGELFF
cdr3_nt: TGTGCCAGCAGCTTGTGGTTGGACTACGGTGGCGGGGAGCTGTTTTTT

j_call: TRBJ1-5
clone_size: few
v_call: TRBV19
d_call: NA
cdr3_aa: CASSIGESGQSSYSNQPQHF
cdr3_nt: TGTGCCAGTAGTATAGGGGAAAGTGGACAGTCTTCTTATAGCAATCAGCCCCAGCATTTT

j_call: TRBJ1-1
clone_size: NA
v_call: TRBV9
d_call: NA
cdr3_aa: CASSPGSESGAFF
cdr3_nt: TGTGCCAGCAGCCCGGGTTCGGAGTCTGGAGCTTTCTTT

j_call: TRBJ2-7
clone_size: NA
v_call: TRBV3-1
d_call: TRBD2
cdr3_aa: CASSLLAGGPREQYF
cdr3_nt: TGTGCCAGCAGCCTGTTAGCGGGAGGGCCGAGGGAGCAGTACTTC

j_call: TRBJ2-7
clone_size: many
v_call: TRBV11-2
d_call: TRBD1
cdr3_aa: CASSRTGLEQYF
cdr3_nt: TGTGCCAGCAGCCGGACAGGCCTCGAGCAGTACTTC

j_call: TRBJ2-1
clone_size: few
v_call: TRBV7-2
d_call: NA
cdr3_aa: CASSNNYNEQFF
cdr3_nt: TGTGCCAGCAGCAATAATTACAATGAGCAGTTCTTC

j_call: TRBJ2-7
clone_size: many
v_call: TRBV12-3/TRBV12-4
d_call: NA
cdr3_aa: CASSLAGGPGEQYF
cdr3_nt: TGTGCCAGCAGTTTAGCGGGTGGACCGGGCGAGCAGTACTTC

j_call: TRBJ2-5
clone_size: NA
v_call: TRBV9
d_call: NA
cdr3_aa: CASSVVAGRTQYF
cdr3_nt: TGTGCCAGCAGCGTAGTAGCAGGGAGGACCCAGTACTTC

j_call: TRBJ1-4
clone_size: few
v_call: TRBV7-9
d_call: NA
cdr3_aa: CASSRTDRNEKLFF
cdr3_nt: TGTGCCAGCAGCCGGACAGATAGAAATGAAAAACTGTTTTTT

j_call: TRBJ2-6
clone_size: NA
v_call: TRBV6-1
d_call: TRBD2
cdr3_aa: CASLSPGLPGANVLTF
cdr3_nt: TGTGCCAGCCTGTCGCCGGGACTACCTGGGGCCAACGTCCTGACTTTC

j_call: TRBJ2-5
clone_size: many
v_call: TRBV11-2
d_call: NA
cdr3_aa: CASSPFGETQYF
cdr3_nt: TGTGCCAGCAGCCCCTTTGGGGAGACCCAGTACTTC

j_call: TRBJ2-4
clone_size: few
v_call: TRBV6-1
d_call: TRBD1
cdr3_aa: CASSDWDRGSGKNIQYF
cdr3_nt: TGTGCCAGCAGTGATTGGGACAGGGGGTCGGGCAAAAACATTCAGTACTTC

j_call: TRBJ2-1
clone_size: few
v_call: TRBV11-3
d_call: TRBD1
cdr3_aa: CASSLGTGVYYNEQFF
cdr3_nt: TGTGCCAGCAGCTTAGGAACAGGGGTTTACTACAATGAGCAGTTCTTC

j_call: TRBJ2-7
clone_size: many
v_call: TRBV13
d_call: TRBD2
cdr3_aa: CASSSWTSGNVLSYEQYF
cdr3_nt: TGTGCCAGCAGCTCTTGGACTAGCGGGAATGTTCTCTCCTACGAGCAGTACTTC

j_call: TRBJ2-5
clone_size: NA
v_call: TRBV5-1
d_call: TRBD1
cdr3_aa: CASSSRDRVLETQYF
cdr3_nt: TGCGCCAGCAGCTCCCGGGACAGGGTCCTTGAGACCCAGTACTTC

j_call: TRBJ1-3
clone_size: NA
v_call: TRBV6-5
d_call: NA
cdr3_aa: CASSYTSGGNTIYF
cdr3_nt: TGTGCCAGCAGTTACACGTCGGGGGGAAACACCATATATTTT

j_call: TRBJ2-7
clone_size: NA
v_call: TRBV20-1
d_call: NA
cdr3_aa: CSTGKSYEQYF
cdr3_nt: TGCAGTACCGGGAAGAGCTACGAGCAGTACTTC